Only one count was recorded for the clone carrying this TCR beta chain. These data originate in a study of cytomegalovirus exposure and HLA in healthy donors. Method: immunoSEQ multiplex PCR; TCRdb's copy keeps in-frame clones and lacks some. The sample records roughly 270,000 clones, roughly 88% being singletons. The CDR3 is 16 amino acids. The V gene's germline CDR1 is SGHVS and CDR2 FNYEAQ. V was cut by 5 bases and J by 8 bases, with 24 bases left in between. V is TRBV7-6 and J is TRBJ1-2, with D possibly TRBD1 on 6 matching bases. The receptor comes from a woman aged 18-35 years in good health and CMV-seronegative. The sample consisted of PBMCs. The CDR3 region has the DNA TGTGCCAGCAGCCGCAGGGAGACGGGGGGCTTAGGGGGCTACACCTTC. It translates to CASSRRETGGLGGYTF. Full variable domain (remainder filled in from reference TRBV7-6 and TRBJ1-2): GAGVSQSPRYKVTKRGQDVALRCDPISGHVSLYWYRQALGQGPEFLTYFNYEAQQDKSGLPNDRFSAERPEGSISTLTIQRTEQRDSAMYRCASSRRETGGLGGYTFGSGTRLTVV.